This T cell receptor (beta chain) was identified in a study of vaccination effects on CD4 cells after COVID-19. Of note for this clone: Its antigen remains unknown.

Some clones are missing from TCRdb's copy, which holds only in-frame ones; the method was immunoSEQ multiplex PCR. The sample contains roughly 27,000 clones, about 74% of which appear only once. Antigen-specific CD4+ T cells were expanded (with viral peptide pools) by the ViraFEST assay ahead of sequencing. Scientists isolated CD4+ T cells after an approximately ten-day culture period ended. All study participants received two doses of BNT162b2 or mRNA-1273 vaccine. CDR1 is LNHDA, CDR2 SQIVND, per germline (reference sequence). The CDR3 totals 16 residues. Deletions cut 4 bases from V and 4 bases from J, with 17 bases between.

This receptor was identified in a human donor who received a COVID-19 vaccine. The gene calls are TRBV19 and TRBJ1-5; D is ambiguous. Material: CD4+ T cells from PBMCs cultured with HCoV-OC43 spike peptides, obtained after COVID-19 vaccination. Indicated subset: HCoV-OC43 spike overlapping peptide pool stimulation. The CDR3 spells CASSKAGAIINQPQHF. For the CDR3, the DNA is TGTGCCAGTAGTAAGGCAGGTGCCATAATTAATCAGCCCCAGCATTTT.